These 15 T cell receptor beta chains came from one sample sequenced in a study of shared clonotypes between healthy human individuals. Naive CD8 cells lacked CD45RO, underwent positive selection for CCR7 and left out terminally differentiated effector memory CD45RA+ cells. Profiling relied on immunoSEQ multiplex PCR, and the TCRdb table lists in-frame clones only, not all of them. In the table there are some 1,900,000 clones, less than 95% of which are singletons. Material: naive CD8+ T cells sorted from blood. Source of these receptors: a man younger than 35 in good health.

The chain joins TRBV5-1 to TRBJ2-2; 7 positions match TRBD2. The CDR3 is 15 amino acids. The V and J ends lost 0 bases and 5 bases, in that order; junction bases with no gene match: 4. The germline gives CDR1 SGHRS, CDR2 YFSETQ. CDR3 DNA: TGCGCCAGCAGCTTGGACCCGGGGGGAACCGGGGAGCTGTTTTTT. Amino acid sequence: CASSLDPGGTGELFF.

V and J are TRBV9 and TRBJ2-4; 14 bases line up with TRBD2. CDR1 SGDLS and CDR2 YYNGEE come from the germline V gene. With V trimmed by 4 bases and J by 6 bases, 3 bases remained unmatched. The CDR3 covers 15 residues. Written as DNA, the CDR3 is TGTGCCAGCAGCCCCGGGACTAGCGGGGGAAACATTCAGTACTTC. This gives the protein CASSPGTSGGNIQYF.

This clone was seen a single time. J is TRBJ2-7 and V is TRBV6-5; a weak D match, TRBD1 (6 bases). The V gene's germline CDR1 is MNHEY and CDR2 SVGAGI. The CDR3 length is 16 residues. V was clipped by 3 bases and J by 1 base, with 16 bases between them. CDR3 sequence: CASSYSTGPRSYEQYF. The DNA for the CDR3 is TGTGCCAGCAGTTATTCGACAGGCCCCAGGTCCTACGAGCAGTACTTC.

V and J are TRBV7-3 and TRBJ2-3; 9 bases map to TRBD1. CDR3 size: 19 residues. Germline loops: CDR1 SGHTA, CDR2 FQGTGA. After removal of 3 bases from V and 1 base from J, the junction contained 14 bases not matched to a gene. The CDR3 loop is CASSFPGQGALLRTDTQYF. The CDR3 DNA is TGTGCCAGCAGCTTCCCGGGACAGGGAGCCCTTTTGCGCACAGATACGCAGTATTTT.

This clone showed up just a few times. The rearrangement joins TRBV28 to TRBJ1-6, with D unclear. Germline-derived CDR1 and CDR2 are MDHEN and SYDVKM. This CDR3 has 17 residues. V dropped 3 bases and J dropped 7 bases, with 19 bases sitting between them. The CDR3 sequence: CASSFPPFGQPNSPLHF. The CDR3 nucleotides are TGTGCCAGCAGTTTCCCTCCGTTCGGGCAGCCAAATTCACCCCTCCACTTT.

V gene TRBV27 combines with J gene TRBJ2-2; D is perhaps TRBD2 (5 bases). V lost 3 bases and J 1 base, leaving 9 bases between the germline ends. This CDR3 has 15 residues. CDR1 is MNHEY, CDR2 SMNVEV, per germline (reference sequence). The CDR3 coding sequence is TGTGCCAGCAGTTTTGAAGGAGGGAACACCGGGGAGCTGTTTTTT. Its translation: CASSFEGGNTGELFF.

The chain uses TRBV2 and TRBJ1-1; D is uncertain. Trimming shortened V by 3 bases and J by 7 bases, and 3 bases separated the two germline ends. The V gene's germline CDR1 is SNHLY and CDR2 FYNNEI. This CDR3 region has 10 residues. CDR3 bases: TGTGCCAGCAGTGACGGTGAAGCTTTCTTT. This encodes CASSDGEAFF.

The rearrangement links TRBV7-9 to TRBJ2-7; 8 bases line up with TRBD2. This CDR3 has 14 residues. Germline V CDR1 and CDR2: SEHNR, FQNEAQ (reference sequence). Trimming cost V 8 bases and J 0 bases; bases outside gene matches: 6. CDR3 in amino acids: CASEDSGASYEQYF. CDR3 bases: TGTGCCAGCGAGGATAGCGGGGCCTCCTACGAGCAGTACTTC.

The chain recombines TRBV5-6 with TRBJ2-5; perhaps TRBD2 as D (6 bases). The DNA matches TRBJ2-7 better at its end, which makes the J call doubtful. From germline, CDR1 is SGHDT and CDR2 YYEEEE. This CDR3 comprises 14 residues. The CDR3, as DNA: TGTGCCAGCAGCTTGGACGGGAGCTCCTACGAGCAGTACTTC. This gives the protein CASSLDGSSYEQYF.

The V call is TRBV5-6, the J call TRBJ2-2; 8 positions match TRBD1. Germline values: CDR1 SGHDT, CDR2 YYEEEE. The CDR3 covers 15 residues. V shed 0 bases, J shed 7 bases, and the junction held 5 bases outside the gene matches. DNA of the CDR3: TGTGCCAGCAGCTTGGATTTGACAGGGGACGGGGAGCTGTTTTTT. Protein sequence: CASSLDLTGDGELFF.

Points on this clone: This sample includes further DNA sequences coding for the same CDR3. This chain links TRBV27 with TRBJ2-7, with 7 bases fitting TRBD2. The CDR3 is made up of 13 amino acids. Germline loops: CDR1 MNHEY, CDR2 SMNVEV (reference sequence). Unmatched junction bases numbered 4, after V lost 5 bases and J lost 3 bases. Here the CDR3 DNA reads TGTGCCAGCAGTACCGGGACTATCTACGAGCAGTACTTC. It yields the protein CASSTGTIYEQYF.

The rearrangement uses TRBV5-1 and TRBJ2-1; D is ambiguous. The CDR3 contains 14 residues. Trimming stripped 1 base from V and 2 bases from J, with 7 bases between. The germline V gene has CDR1 SGHRS and CDR2 YFSETQ. The CDR3 loop is CASSLSSPYNEQFF. The CDR3 nucleotides read TGCGCCAGCAGCTTGTCCTCTCCCTACAATGAGCAGTTCTTC.

The J gene is TRBJ2-7, the V gene TRBV19; 8 nucleotides agree with TRBD1. Germline CDR1 is LNHDA and CDR2 is SQIVND (reference sequence). CDR3 size: 14 residues. J was trimmed by 5 bases and V by 5 bases; bases with no gene match: 8. This chain's CDR3 is CASSPTGTGNEQYF. DNA for the CDR3: TGTGCCAGTAGTCCCACCGGGACAGGCAACGAGCAGTACTTC.

The chain carries TRBV4-1 and TRBJ2-1, with 10 bases fitting TRBD2. This CDR3 is 18 amino acids long. From germline, CDR1 is MGHRA and CDR2 YSYEKL. The V gene end was trimmed by 0 bases and the J gene end by 3 bases; junction bases not matched to a gene: 8. This CDR3 is CASSQDEASGRLYNEQFF. The DNA for the CDR3 is TGCGCCAGCAGCCAAGATGAAGCTAGCGGGAGACTCTACAATGAGCAGTTCTTC.

This clone was seen just once. The chain combines TRBV5-6 with TRBJ2-2, with no clear D. With 4 bases removed from V and 7 bases from J, the gap between germline ends came to 17 bases. The CDR3 has 15 amino acids. Germline V gene lookup returns CDR1 SGHDT and CDR2 YYEEEE. The CDR3 DNA sequence: TGTGCCAGCAGCCTCGACCCAAGGGCGGACGGGGAGCTGTTTTTT. It is translated as CASSLDPRADGELFF. The full variable domain, with the rest looked up from reference TRBV5-6 and TRBJ2-2, is DAGVTQSPTHLIKTRGQQVTLRCSPKSGHDTVSWYQQALGQGPQFIFQYYEEEERQRGNFPDRFSGHQFPNYSSELNVNALLLGDSALYLCASSLDPRADGELFFGEGSRLTVL.